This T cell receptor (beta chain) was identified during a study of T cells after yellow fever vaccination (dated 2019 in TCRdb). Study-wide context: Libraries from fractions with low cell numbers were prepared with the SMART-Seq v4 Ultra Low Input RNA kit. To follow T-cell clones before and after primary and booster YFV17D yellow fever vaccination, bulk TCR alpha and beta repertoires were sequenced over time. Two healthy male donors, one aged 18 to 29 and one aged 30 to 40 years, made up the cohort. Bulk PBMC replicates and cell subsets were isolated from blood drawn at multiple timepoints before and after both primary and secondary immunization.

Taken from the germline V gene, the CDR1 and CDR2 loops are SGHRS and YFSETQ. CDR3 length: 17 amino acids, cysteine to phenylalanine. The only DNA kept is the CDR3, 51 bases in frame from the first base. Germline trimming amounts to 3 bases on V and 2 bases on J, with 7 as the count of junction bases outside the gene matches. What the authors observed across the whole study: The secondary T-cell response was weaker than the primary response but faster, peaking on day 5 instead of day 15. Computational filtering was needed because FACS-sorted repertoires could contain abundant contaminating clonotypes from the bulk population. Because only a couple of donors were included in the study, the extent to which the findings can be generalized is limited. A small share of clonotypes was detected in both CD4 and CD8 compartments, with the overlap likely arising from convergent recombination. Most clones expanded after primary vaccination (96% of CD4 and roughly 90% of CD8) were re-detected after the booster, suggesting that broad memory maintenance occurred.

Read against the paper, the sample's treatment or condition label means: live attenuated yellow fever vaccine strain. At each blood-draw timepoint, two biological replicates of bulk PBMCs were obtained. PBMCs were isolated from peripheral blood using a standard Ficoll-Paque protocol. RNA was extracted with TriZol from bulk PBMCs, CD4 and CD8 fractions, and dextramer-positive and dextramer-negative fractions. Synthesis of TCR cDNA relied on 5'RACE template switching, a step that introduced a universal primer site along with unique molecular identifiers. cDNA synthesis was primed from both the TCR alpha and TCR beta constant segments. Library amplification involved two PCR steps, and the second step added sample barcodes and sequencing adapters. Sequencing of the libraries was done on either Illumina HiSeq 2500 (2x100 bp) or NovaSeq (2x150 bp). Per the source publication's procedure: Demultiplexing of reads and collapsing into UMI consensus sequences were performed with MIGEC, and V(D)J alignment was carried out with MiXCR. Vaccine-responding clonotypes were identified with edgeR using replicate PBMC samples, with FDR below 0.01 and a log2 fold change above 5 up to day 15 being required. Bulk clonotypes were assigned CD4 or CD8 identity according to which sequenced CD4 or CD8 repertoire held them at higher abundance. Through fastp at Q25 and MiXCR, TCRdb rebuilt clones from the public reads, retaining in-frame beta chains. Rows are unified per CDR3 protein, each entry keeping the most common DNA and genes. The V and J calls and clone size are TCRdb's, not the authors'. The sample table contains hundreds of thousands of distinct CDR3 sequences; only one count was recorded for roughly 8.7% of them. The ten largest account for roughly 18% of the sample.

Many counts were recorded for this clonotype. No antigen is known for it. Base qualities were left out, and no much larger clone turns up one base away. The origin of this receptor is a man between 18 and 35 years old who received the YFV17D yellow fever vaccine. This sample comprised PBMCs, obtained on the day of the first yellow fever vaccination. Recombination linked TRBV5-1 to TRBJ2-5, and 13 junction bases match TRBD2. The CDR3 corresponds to CASSSAATSGGQETQYF. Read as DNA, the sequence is TGCGCCAGCAGCTCAGCCGCGACTAGCGGGGGGCAAGAGACCCAGTACTTC.